This TCR beta chain came from a study of blood T cell repertoires in COVID-19. Study as a whole: Both acute and convalescent COVID-19 samples were obtained from the United States, Italy and Spain. Sources were T cells, B-cell-depleted T cells, or PBMCs; the material itself was cDNA or gDNA.

Losses at the gene ends were 3 bases for V and 6 bases for J; bases not matched to a gene: 6. Germline CDR1 reads KGHSH; CDR2 reads LQKENI. The CDR3 runs 16 residues. Profiling relied on immunoSEQ multiplex PCR, and the TCRdb table lists in-frame clones only, not all of them. The top ten hold more than 5% of the sample, which has approximately 240,000 clones, roughly nine tenths seen once. Cohort assignment relied on participant-reported clinical history. The clonotype was recovered from a woman under 40 with acute COVID-19. The sequenced sample consisted of PBMCs or T cells enriched from blood (not recorded which). The chain combines TRBV18 with TRBJ1-5; TRBD1 aligns across 12 bases. The CDR3 nucleotides read TGTGCCAGCTCACCCGGGACAGGGGGCGCGGGTCAGCCCCAGCATTTT. Protein sequence: CASSPGTGGAGQPQHF.